The present TCR beta chain was sequenced within a study of cytomegalovirus exposure and HLA in healthy donors. In germline, CDR1 is MNHEY, CDR2 SVGAGI. The V and J ends lost 9 bases and 6 bases, in that order; junction bases with no gene match: 11. The CDR3 is made up of 14 amino acids. Primers for the PCR totalled 60 Vbeta and 13 Jbeta. The table came from immunoSEQ multiplex PCR; TCRdb's copy has only in-frame clones and leaves some out. The sample contains about 59,000 clones, 80% of which appear only once. The rearrangement uses TRBV6-5 and TRBJ1-1; TRBD1 matches 9 bases. This sequence originates from a middle-aged woman in good health and CMV-seronegative. The sequenced material came from PBMCs. As DNA, the CDR3 is TGTGCCAGTAGCTTCCGGGACAGGGTGGCTGAAGCTTTCTTT. Its translation: CASSFRDRVAEAFF.